This TCR beta chain originates from a study of T cell changes during pregnancy in multiple sclerosis. Germline V gives CDR1 SNHLY, CDR2 FYNNEI. The CDR3 consists of 16 residues. V trimming: 7 bases; J trimming: 2 bases; junction bases outside the gene matches: 12. Assay used: immunoSEQ multiplex PCR; TCRdb lists only in-frame clones, some missing. The table lists approximately 20,000 clones, approximately 90% of them singletons, with roughly 5% in the top ten. This clone was recorded a few times. The chain recombines TRBV2 with TRBJ2-7, with TRBD1 identical over 9 bases. This material consisted of CD8+ T cells from peripheral blood mononuclear cells, taken in the third trimester of pregnancy. The source of this sequence is a female donor in good health, enrolled as a control in a pregnancy study. DNA of the CDR3: TGTGCCAGCAAAACCCTTGCGGGACAGGGTCCCTACGAGCAGTACTTC. This sequence encodes CASKTLAGQGPYEQYF.